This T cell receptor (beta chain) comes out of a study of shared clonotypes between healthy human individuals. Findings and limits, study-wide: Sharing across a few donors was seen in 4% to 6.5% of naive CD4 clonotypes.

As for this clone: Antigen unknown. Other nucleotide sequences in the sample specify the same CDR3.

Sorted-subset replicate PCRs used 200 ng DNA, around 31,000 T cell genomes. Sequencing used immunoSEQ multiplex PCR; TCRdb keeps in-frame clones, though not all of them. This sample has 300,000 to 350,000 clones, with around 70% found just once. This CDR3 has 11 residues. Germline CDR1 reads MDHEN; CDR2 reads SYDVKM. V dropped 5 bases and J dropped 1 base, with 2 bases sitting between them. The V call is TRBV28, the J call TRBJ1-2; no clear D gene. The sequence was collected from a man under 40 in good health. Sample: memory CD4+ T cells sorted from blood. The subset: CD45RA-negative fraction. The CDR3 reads CASSSNYGYTF. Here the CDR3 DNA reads TGTGCCAGCAGTAGTAACTATGGCTACACCTTC.